The subject of this entry is one T cell receptor beta chain. Its antigen is currently not known. No base quality values were provided; no much bigger clone lies one nucleotide off. These data are taken from a study of blood T cell repertoires in COVID-19 (dated by TCRdb to the early 2020s). About the full investigation: Samples from collaborators originated in the United States, Italy and Spain and spanned both the acute and convalescent phases of COVID-19. The prospective study material was composed of cDNA or gDNA derived from T cells, B-cell-depleted T cells, or PBMCs. The dataset comprised deeply sampled blood TCRbeta repertoires from subjects exposed to, actively infected with, or recovered from COVID-19. The repertoires were made available in a free public database intended to serve as a resource for research on the immune response to SARS-CoV-2. Where available, HLA class I and class II types were obtained from metadata supplied by the sample provider rather than from assay-based typing. Sample metadata almost always included a de-identified subject ID, COVID-19 status, age in years and sex. The samples were drawn from the first 160 participants of the ongoing ImmuneRACE study and from 1,254 subjects provided by 6 global collaborators. General conclusions and limits of the study: Clinical and demographic metadata were provided uncurated, with the amount varying by source and participant.

The immunoSEQ Assay, a bias-controlled multiplex PCR, was used to amplify TCRbeta CDR3 regions from genomic DNA. In the authors' own workflow: Nucleated cell counts per sample were estimated from amplification of reference gene primers within the assay. To quantify the absolute abundance of each unique TCRbeta CDR3 rearrangement, sequence reads were collapsed and filtered. For each sample, productive Simpson clonality was calculated by taking the square root of Simpson's diversity index across productive rearrangements. TCRdb mirrors the immuneACCESS table, restricted to in-frame sequences. Some clones are absent from its copies; in checked studies, under half trace to an unresolved V gene, and the reason for the others is unknown. V and J calls plus clone size are reproduced from that table; the DNA served to infer D and trimming. Recorded for this sample are roughly 90,000 clones; more than 75% of them occurred a single time. Less than 6.5% of the sample goes to the ten largest clones.

Relative to germline, V is missing 2 bases and J is missing 6 bases, with 9 bases of the junction outside any gene match. Taken from cysteine to phenylalanine, the CDR3 has 16 residues. Kept here is only the CDR3 DNA, which spans 48 bases and is read in frame from base 1. The germline V gene specifies SGDLS as CDR1 and YYNGEE as CDR2. Each collaborating institution followed its own protocols to collect whole blood in K2EDTA tubes. For TCRbeta analysis, collaborators shipped samples in one of three forms: frozen whole blood, isolated PBMCs, or DNA extracted from either of those sample types. The sample was peripheral blood. The receptor was isolated from a man aged 40-49 years with acute or convalescent COVID-19. The sequence joins TRBV9 to TRBJ2-7; 12 middle bases align to TRBD2. The DNA sequence is as follows: TGTGCCAGCAGCGTGGAACAGACTAGCGGGGGATCCGAGCAGTACTTC. This translates into CASSVEQTSGGSEQYF.